One and the same sample provided the 20 T cell receptor beta chains below, sequenced in a study of T cell responses to AZD1222 COVID-19 vaccine. The data were produced by immunoSEQ multiplex PCR, yet TCRdb's version contains in-frame clones alone and is incomplete. The table records over 95,000 clones, 70% to 90% of them present only once. The specimen comprised peripheral blood, sampled on day 0 of AZD1222 vaccination. The receptors stem from an adult in good health.

For the CDR3, the DNA is TGCGCCAGCCATCTCCATAGCGGAGGCTACAATGAGCAGTTCTTC. It codes for CASHLHSGGYNEQFF. The rearrangement joins TRBV5-1 to TRBJ2-1; tentative D call: TRBD2 (6 bases). CDR1 is SGHRS, CDR2 YFSETQ, per germline. Trimming shortened V by 7 bases and J by 3 bases, and 17 bases separated the two germline ends. The CDR3 length is 15 residues.

The chain recombines TRBV7-2 with TRBJ2-1; the D gene is possibly TRBD2 (6 bases). Per germline, CDR1 SGHTA and CDR2 FQGNSA. The ends were cut back, 4 bases at V and 8 bases at J, with 12 bases in the middle. This CDR3 is 13 amino acids long. The DNA of the CDR3 is TGTGCCAGCAGCTCTCGCCCGGGGGATGAGCAGTTCTTC. Translating it yields CASSSRPGDEQFF. Complete variable domain (other parts from reference TRBV7-2 and TRBJ2-1): GAGVSQSPSNKVTEKGKDVELRCDPISGHTALYWYRQSLGQGLEFLIYFQGNSAPDKSGLPSDRFSAERTGGSVSTLTIQRTQQEDSAVYLCASSSRPGDEQFFGPGTRLTVL.

The chain is built from TRBV6-5 and TRBJ1-2, with D maybe TRBD1 (6 bases). There are 15 residues in the CDR3. Germline-derived CDR1 and CDR2 are MNHEY and SVGAGI. The V gene lost 5 bases and the J gene lost 7 bases, with 20 bases spanning the gap. This CDR3 reads CASSHTEQGLGGYTF. CDR3 bases: TGTGCCAGCAGTCACACGGAGCAGGGGTTGGGTGGCTACACCTTC.

The chain carries TRBV28 and TRBJ1-1; D gene uncertain. CDR1 and CDR2 (germline): MDHEN, SYDVKM. This CDR3 has 12 amino acids. V lost 2 bases and J lost 8, with 9 bases in between. The CDR3 sequence is CASSLVVGEAFF. The CDR3 nucleotides read TGTGCCAGCAGTTTAGTAGTGGGGGAAGCTTTCTTT.

The chain carries TRBV11-2 and TRBJ2-3; D is uncertain. The V end lost 1 base, the J end lost 2 bases, and 10 bases lay between the germline ends. Germline assignment: CDR1 SGHAT and CDR2 FQNNGV. This CDR3 region has 15 residues. CDR3 in amino acids: CASSLVGSITDTQYF. CDR3 nucleotide sequence: TGTGCCAGCAGCTTAGTTGGCAGCATCACAGATACGCAGTATTTT.

V and J are TRBV11-3 and TRBJ2-7; D remains unclear. The V end was cut by 0 bases, the J end by 3 bases, with 6 bases between. Germline V gives CDR1 SGHNT, CDR2 YENEEA. CDR3 length: 13 residues. In DNA form, the CDR3 reads TGTGCCAGCAGCTTAGATCGGAACTACGAGCAGTACTTC. This codes for CASSLDRNYEQYF. Complete variable domain (other parts from reference TRBV11-3 and TRBJ2-7): EAGVVQSPRYKIIEKKQPVAFWCNPISGHNTLYWYLQNLGQGPELLIRYENEEAVDDSQLPKDRFSAERLKGVDSTLKIQPAELGDSAVYLCASSLDRNYEQYFGPGTRLTVT.

The J gene is TRBJ2-7, the V gene TRBV28; a possible D gene is TRBD1 (5 bases). The CDR3 contains 14 residues. Deletions cut 3 bases from V and 2 bases from J, with 11 bases between. CDR1 is MDHEN and CDR2 is SYDVKM in the germline V gene. CDR3 DNA: TGTGCCAGCAGTTTTGTTGGGGCGCCCTACGAGCAGTACTTC. This translates into CASSFVGAPYEQYF.

The V gene is TRBV7-9, the J gene TRBJ2-1, with 11 positions matching TRBD2. Germline trimming cut 3 bases from V and 8 bases from J; bases unmatched to any gene: 6. CDR1 is SEHNR, CDR2 FQNEAQ, per germline (reference sequence). The CDR3 covers 15 residues. CDR3 residues: CASSLPGLAAYEQFF. DNA of the CDR3: TGTGCCAGCAGCTTGCCGGGACTAGCGGCTTATGAGCAGTTCTTC.

This chain joins TRBV15 and TRBJ1-5; no firm D call. The CDR3 totals 13 residues. Germline assignment: CDR1 LNHNV and CDR2 YYDKDF (reference sequence). V was pared by 8 bases and J by 0 bases, with 8 bases between. This CDR3 is CATGVFSNQPQHF. Written as DNA, the CDR3 is TGTGCCACCGGAGTCTTTAGCAATCAGCCCCAGCATTTT.

This clone was observed once. The chain recombines TRBV5-1 with TRBJ2-4; 7 bases fit TRBD2. Germline CDR1 and CDR2: SGHRS and YFSETQ. The CDR3 sequence is 14 residues long. The V gene end was trimmed by 3 bases and the J gene end by 8 bases; junction bases not matched to a gene: 8. CDR3 coding DNA: TGCGCCAGCAGCTGGGTCCCAGGGAGGGACATTCAGTACTTC. Translating gives CASSWVPGRDIQYF.

CDR3 amino acids: CATSLGGTGTEEFF. Written as DNA, the CDR3 is TGTGCCACCAGCCTTGGAGGGACCGGGACAGAGGAGTTCTTC. The J gene is TRBJ2-1, the V gene TRBV15; D is possibly TRBD1 (7 bases). The V end was cut by 5 bases, the J end by 14 bases, with 22 bases between. Germline V gene sequence: CDR1 LNHNV, CDR2 YYDKDF (reference sequence). This CDR3 has 14 residues. The complete variable domain, with remaining parts taken from reference TRBV15 and TRBJ2-1, reads DAMVIQNPRYQVTQFGKPVTLSCSQTLNHNVMYWYQQKSSQAPKLLFHYYDKDFNNEADTPDNFQSRRPNTSFCFLDIRSPGLGDTAMYLCATSLGGTGTEEFFGPGTRLTVL.

This rearrangement joins TRBV28 to TRBJ2-1; D perhaps matches TRBD2 (5 bases). The CDR3 contains 19 residues. Germline V CDR1 and CDR2: MDHEN, SYDVKM. V was trimmed by 0 bases and J by 8 bases, leaving 26 bases between them. The CDR3 sequence is CASSLCIIEDSEGCHEQFF. CDR3 nucleotide sequence: TGTGCCAGCAGTTTATGCATAATTGAGGACTCAGAGGGATGCCATGAGCAGTTCTTC.

The chain uses TRBV25-1 and TRBJ1-4, with TRBD1 identical over 7 bases. Germline V gene data show CDR1 as MGHDK and CDR2 as SYGVNS. J lost 5 bases, V lost 3 bases, and 3 bases had no gene match. This CDR3 region has 14 residues. This chain's CDR3 is CASSDRGNNEKLFF. The CDR3 DNA sequence: TGTGCCAGCAGTGACAGGGGGAACAATGAAAAACTGTTTTTT.

The chain employs TRBV5-1 and TRBJ1-2; 9 nucleotides agree with TRBD1. The germline V gene encodes CDR1 SGHRS and CDR2 YFSETQ. The CDR3 loop spans 13 amino acids. V was pared by 4 bases and J by 7 bases, with 5 bases of the junction left unmatched. DNA of the CDR3: TGCGCCAGCAGCCCAGGGACAGGGACTGGCTACACCTTC. Encoded protein: CASSPGTGTGYTF.

This chain connects TRBV7-2 to TRBJ2-3; D is unclear. The CDR3 totals 11 residues. Trimming stripped 6 bases from V and 2 bases from J, with 3 bases between. Germline V gene sequence: CDR1 SGHTA, CDR2 FQGNSA. CDR3 in amino acids: CASSLTDTQYF. CDR3 bases: TGTGCCAGCAGTCTCACAGATACGCAGTATTTT.

The CDR3 region is CASSQPRTAEAKNIQYF. Written as DNA, the CDR3 is TGCGCCAGCAGCCAACCTAGGACGGCTGAAGCCAAAAACATTCAGTACTTC. V is TRBV4-1 and J is TRBJ2-4, with D uncertain. Trimming shortened V by 2 bases and J by 0 bases, and 14 bases separated the two germline ends. Germline V gene sequence: CDR1 MGHRA, CDR2 YSYEKL. The CDR3 contains 17 residues.

As DNA, the CDR3 is TGTGCCAGCAGCTTGGCCTCAGGGCTGCTTGGGTTGACCCAGTACTTC. Amino acids: CASSLASGLLGLTQYF. V and J are TRBV5-6 and TRBJ2-5, with a tentative D call TRBD1 (5 bases). V lost 0 bases, J lost 7 bases, and 19 bases lay in between. Germline values: CDR1 SGHDT, CDR2 YYEEEE. This CDR3 comprises 16 residues.

The genes are TRBV9 and TRBJ1-6; 7 positions match TRBD1. The CDR3 length is 15 residues. V was pared by 3 bases and J by 4 bases, with 4 bases of the junction left unmatched. Germline V gives CDR1 SGDLS, CDR2 YYNGEE. CDR3 sequence reads: CASSARQGYNSPLHF. The CDR3 DNA reads as TGTGCCAGCAGCGCCCGACAGGGATATAATTCACCCCTCCACTTT.

The CDR3: CATSRGRGQGAYEQYF. In DNA form, the CDR3 reads TGTGCCACCAGCAGAGGAAGAGGACAGGGGGCTTACGAGCAGTACTTC. The chain joins TRBV15 to TRBJ2-7; 11 bases map to TRBD1. Germline V gives CDR1 LNHNV, CDR2 YYDKDF (reference sequence). The J segment lost 4 bases and the V segment lost 1 base, leaving 6 bases of the junction unmatched. The length of the CDR3 is 16 residues.

J is TRBJ2-2 and V is TRBV6-5; a possible D gene is TRBD2 (6 bases). Germline loops: CDR1 MNHEY, CDR2 SVGAGI. The CDR3 is 11 amino acids. V lost 7 bases and J 7 bases, leaving 7 bases between the germline ends. The CDR3 coding sequence is TGTGCCAGCACCGGGGGCGGGGAGCTGTTTTTT. This encodes CASTGGGELFF.